This entry features one TCR beta chain sequence. Trimming removed 2 bases at V and 8 bases at J, with 12 bases between. CDR1 and CDR2 from the germline V gene are MNHEY and SVGAGI. This CDR3 spans 14 amino acids. The data belong to a study of Ad26.COV2.S vaccination and SARS-CoV-2 variants. Regarding treatment: about 20 received Ad26.COV2.S at low or high dose, single or two shots; about 5 received placebo; per-sample allocation not given. Collection of samples fell on day 63 after the first vaccine or placebo injection. Aged 18-55 years, donor was enrolled in Boston in about 2020. The protocol was immunoSEQ multiplex PCR, while the TCRdb copy is restricted to in-frame clones and leaves out a portion. The sample carries roughly 460,000 clones, about 89% recorded once.

This chain links TRBV6-5 with TRBJ1-4, with D possibly being TRBD1 (6 bases). Source: peripheral blood, taken in a trial of Ad26.COV2.S vaccine versus placebo. This sequence was found in a person between 18 and 60 years old who received the Ad26.COV2.S COVID-19 vaccine or a placebo. The CDR3 nucleotides read TGTGCCAGCAGTTACAATGGACAGTCAGAAAAACTGTTTTTT. This sequence encodes CASSYNGQSEKLFF.